Below, 9 T cell receptor beta chains from the same sample are listed, as sequenced in a study of shared clonotypes between healthy human individuals (dated by TCRdb to about 2020). Library method: the immunoSEQ multiplex PCR assay. As stored in TCRdb, this immuneACCESS dataset retains in-frame rearrangements with V and J assigned. A fraction of the clones does not appear; measured against another copy, unresolved V genes explain less than half of the discrepancy, and the remainder lacks a known reason. This sample comprises millions of clones, approximately 92% of them detected only once. 0.13% to 0.15% of the sample is taken by the ten largest. The source material was naive CD4+ T cells sorted from blood. Per the publication, the cell subset or site label means: CD45RA+ positively selected. The source of these receptors is a man aged 18 to 35 in good health.

The chain carries TRBV7-2 and TRBJ2-3; the D gene is possibly TRBD1 (5 bases). Germline V gene data show CDR1 as SGHTA and CDR2 as FQGNSA. This CDR3 has 17 amino acids. Trimming shortened V by 1 base and J by 6 bases, and 20 bases separated the two germline ends. CDR3 protein: CASSLGLDKGWSDTQYF. The CDR3 coding sequence is TGTGCCAGCAGCTTAGGGCTCGACAAGGGGTGGTCGGATACGCAGTATTTT.

The J gene is TRBJ2-5, the V gene TRBV27, with 9 nucleotides matching TRBD1. In germline, CDR1 is MNHEY, CDR2 SMNVEV (reference sequence). V dropped 5 bases and J dropped 5; count of bases not matched to a gene: 12. The CDR3 runs to 16 residues. The CDR3, as DNA: TGTGCCAGCAGTGGGACAGGGAGCCGGGAGCGGGAGACCCAGTACTTC. The encoded protein is CASSGTGSRERETQYF.

The chain employs TRBV6-6 and TRBJ2-7, with TRBD1 as a possible D gene (5 bases). The CDR3 has 14 amino acids. Per the germline V gene, CDR1 is MNHNY and CDR2 is SVGAGI (reference sequence). Trimming took 6 bases from V and 2 from J, leaving 14 bases between them. The DNA for the CDR3 is TGTGCCAGCAGCCCTTCCAGGGCTCCCTACGAGCAGTACTTC. Its translation: CASSPSRAPYEQYF.

The chain couples TRBV11-3 to TRBJ2-3; 8 positions match TRBD1. With 4 bases clipped from V and 4 bases from J, the junction kept 7 bases outside the gene matches. The CDR3 is made up of 15 amino acids. The germline CDR1 and CDR2 sequences are SGHNT and YENEEA. CDR3: CASSSQGAVPDTQYF. The CDR3 bases are TGTGCCAGCAGCTCCCAGGGGGCCGTTCCAGATACGCAGTATTTT.

The V gene is TRBV27, the J gene TRBJ2-5; TRBD1 agrees at 9 bases. The V gene end was trimmed by 2 bases and the J gene end by 2 bases; junction bases not matched to a gene: 12. From germline, CDR1 is MNHEY and CDR2 SMNVEV (reference sequence). The CDR3 contains 18 residues. The CDR3 sequence: CASSLGPPGQGEQETQYF. The DNA for the CDR3 is TGTGCCAGCAGTTTAGGTCCTCCGGGACAGGGTGAGCAAGAGACCCAGTACTTC.

V is TRBV2 and J is TRBJ1-2; possible D gene TRBD1, 6 bases. Germline V gene sequence: CDR1 SNHLY, CDR2 FYNNEI. The CDR3 length is 16 residues. The germline V and J ends were trimmed by 3 bases and 3 bases, with 17 bases remaining between them. The CDR3: CASSEAGGAIYYGYTF. CDR3 bases: TGTGCCAGCAGTGAGGCGGGGGGGGCGATCTACTATGGCTACACCTTC. Drawing the rest from reference TRBV2 and TRBJ1-2, the complete variable domain is EPEVTQTPSHQVTQMGQEVILRCVPISNHLYFYWYRQILGQKVEFLVSFYNNEISEKSEIFDDQFSVERPDGSNFTLKIRSTKLEDSAMYFCASSEAGGAIYYGYTFGSGTRLTVV.

In the case of this clone: The sample contains more than one DNA sequence encoding this CDR3. This chain links TRBV15 with TRBJ2-7; no reliable D call. V lost 3 bases to trimming and J lost 3 bases, with 9 bases between them. CDR3 length: 13 amino acids. CDR1 is LNHNV and CDR2 is YYDKDF in the germline V gene (reference sequence). Here the CDR3 reads CATSRASYYEQYF. The CDR3 DNA sequence: TGTGCCACCAGCAGGGCCAGTTACTACGAGCAGTACTTC. The full variable domain, in which reference TRBV15 and TRBJ2-7 provide the parts outside the CDR3, is DAMVIQNPRYQVTQFGKPVTLSCSQTLNHNVMYWYQQKSSQAPKLLFHYYDKDFNNEADTPDNFQSRRPNTSFCFLDIRSPGLGDTAMYLCATSRASYYEQYFGPGTRLTVT.

The CDR3 here is CASRRQGFGEKLFF. Written as DNA, the CDR3 is TGTGCCAGCAGAAGACAGGGGTTCGGTGAAAAACTGTTTTTT. The chain combines TRBV6-5 with TRBJ1-4, with 8 bases aligning to TRBD1. Per the germline V gene, CDR1 is MNHEY and CDR2 is SVGAGI. Germline trimming cut 6 bases from V and 7 bases from J; bases unmatched to any gene: 7. This CDR3 region has 14 residues.

This rearrangement joins TRBV19 to TRBJ2-2; 7 bases map to TRBD1. The trim removed 5 bases at V and 5 bases at J, leaving 8 bases unmatched. The CDR3 spans 15 residues. The germline gives CDR1 LNHDA, CDR2 SQIVND (reference sequence). CDR3 coding DNA: TGTGCCAGTAGTCTTTGGGACAGTGATACCGGGGAGCTGTTTTTT. Translation gives CASSLWDSDTGELFF.